A single TCR beta chain is shown here with its context. As yet, its antigen is unknown. This entry belongs to a study of T cell responses to AZD1222 COVID-19 vaccine. General study findings and limits: Rises in breadth and depth of Spike-specific TCRs came after two AZD1222 doses. Baseline antibody screening turned up just a handful of seropositive AZD1222 recipients. In the spike-specific TCR repertoire, nearly half reportedly target unmutated variant regions.

Assay used: immunoSEQ multiplex PCR; TCRdb lists only in-frame clones, some missing. The table has 90,000 to 150,000 clones, around 84% seen once. This CDR3 spans 11 amino acids. Trimming pared 6 bases from V and 6 bases from J, leaving 8 bases between. The origin of this receptor is an adult who received the AZD1222 COVID-19 vaccine. The specimen was peripheral blood, collected 28 days after the second AZD1222 dose. This chain uses TRBV12-3 or TRBV12-4 with TRBJ1-1; D gene uncertain. The DNA for the CDR3 is TGTGCCAGCAGGAAGGGCGCTGAAGCTTTCTTT. It codes for CASRKGAEAFF.